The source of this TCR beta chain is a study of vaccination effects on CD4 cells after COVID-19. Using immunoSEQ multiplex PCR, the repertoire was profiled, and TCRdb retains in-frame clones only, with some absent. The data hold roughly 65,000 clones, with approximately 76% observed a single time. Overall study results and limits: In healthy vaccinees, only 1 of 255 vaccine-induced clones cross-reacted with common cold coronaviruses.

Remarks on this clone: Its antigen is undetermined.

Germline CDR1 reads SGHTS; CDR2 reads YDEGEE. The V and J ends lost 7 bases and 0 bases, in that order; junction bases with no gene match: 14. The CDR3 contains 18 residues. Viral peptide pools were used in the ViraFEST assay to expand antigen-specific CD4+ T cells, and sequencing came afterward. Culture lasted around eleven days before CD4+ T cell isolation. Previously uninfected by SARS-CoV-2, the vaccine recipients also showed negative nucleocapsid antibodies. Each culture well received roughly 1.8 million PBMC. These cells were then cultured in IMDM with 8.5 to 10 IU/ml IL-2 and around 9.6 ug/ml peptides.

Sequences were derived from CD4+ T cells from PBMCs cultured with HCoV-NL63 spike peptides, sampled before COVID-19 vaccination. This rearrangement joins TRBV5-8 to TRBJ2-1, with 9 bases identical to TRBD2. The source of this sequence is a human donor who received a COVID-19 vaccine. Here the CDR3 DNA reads TGTGCCAGCCCCAGCGGGGCGGGGGGGCTCGGCTCCTACAATGAGCAGTTCTTC. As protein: CASPSGAGGLGSYNEQFF.